This paragraph reports one T cell receptor (beta chain). Its antigen is as yet unknown. CDR1 is LNHDA, CDR2 SQIVND, per germline (reference sequence). There are 12 residues in the CDR3. Trimming took 4 bases from V and 4 from J; bases not matched to a gene: 0. This table comes from immunoSEQ multiplex PCR, and its TCRdb copy is limited to in-frame clones, with some not included. Of some 92,000 clones listed, 91% are singletons. This specimen comes from a study of T cell responses to AZD1222 COVID-19 vaccine. Study-level results: Scientists sampled the repertoires only once the peak T cell response had passed.

The chain combines TRBV19 with TRBJ2-7; 8 bases align to TRBD2. This TCR came from an adult in good health. This material consisted of peripheral blood, taken on day 0 of MenACWY control vaccination. CDR3 bases: TGTGCCAGTAGTAGCGGGAGGTACGAGCAGTACTTC. The encoded protein is CASSSGRYEQYF. The full variable domain, its missing parts supplied by reference TRBV19 and TRBJ2-7, is DGGITQSPKYLFRKEGQNVTLSCEQNLNHDAMYWYRQDPGQGLRLIYYSQIVNDFQKGDIAEGYSVSREKKESFPLTVTSAQKNPTAFYLCASSSGRYEQYFGPGTRLTVT.